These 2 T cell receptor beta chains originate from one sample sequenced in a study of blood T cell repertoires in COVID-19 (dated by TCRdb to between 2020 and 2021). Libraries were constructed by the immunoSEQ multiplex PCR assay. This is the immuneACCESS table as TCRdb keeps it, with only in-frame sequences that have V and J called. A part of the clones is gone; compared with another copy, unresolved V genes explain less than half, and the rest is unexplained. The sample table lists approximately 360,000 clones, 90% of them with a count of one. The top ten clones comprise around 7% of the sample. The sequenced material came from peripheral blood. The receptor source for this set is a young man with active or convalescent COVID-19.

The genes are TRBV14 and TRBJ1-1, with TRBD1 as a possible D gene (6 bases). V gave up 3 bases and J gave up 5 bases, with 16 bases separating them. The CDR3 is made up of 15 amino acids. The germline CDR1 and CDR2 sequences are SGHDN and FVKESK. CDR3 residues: CASSQLQGLVTEAFF. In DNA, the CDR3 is TGTGCCAGCAGCCAGTTACAGGGTTTGGTGACTGAAGCTTTCTTT.

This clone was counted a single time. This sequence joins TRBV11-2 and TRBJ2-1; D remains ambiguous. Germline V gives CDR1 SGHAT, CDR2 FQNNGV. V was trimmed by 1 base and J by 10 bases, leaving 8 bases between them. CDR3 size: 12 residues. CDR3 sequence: CASSLVVGEQFF. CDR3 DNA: TGTGCCAGCAGCTTAGTGGTGGGCGAGCAGTTCTTC.